This TCR beta chain was sequenced in a study of tumor-infiltrating lymphocytes in primary liver carcinoma. General study results and limits: Against blood, tumors held a significantly higher top-250-clone fraction (p = 0.039). A small share of top clones, only about 7-25%, was found in all five tumor regions.

Both RNA and DNA were isolated together from approximately 20-30 mg of bulk tissue that had not been sorted. Over 80% of the cells were viable tumor cells in every tumor sample. Concerning this clonotype itself: Antigen unknown.

With a constant-region primer, TCR beta cDNA was made from about 0.5 ug of total RNA. Each TCR beta library was derived from three nested multiplex PCR rounds that employed slightly modified ARM-PCR. The study ran its first two PCR rounds for roughly 10 cycles each, using TRBV1-TRBV30 forward primers and a C-beta reverse primer. From the multiplex PCR reads, TCRdb called clonotypes with MiXCR, one entry per CDR3 protein. Altogether some 25,000 distinct CDR3 sequences are present, roughly four fifths being singletons, with the ten largest covering 35% to 50%. Germline values: CDR1 SGHRS, CDR2 YFSETQ. There are 14 residues in the CDR3.

Material: liver tumor tissue from sampling region 3. The subset denotes: tumor region T3, left-lateral pole. This sequence joins TRBV5-1 and TRBJ1-1, with TRBD1 identical over 7 bases. This clonotype was sampled from a man in his forties with primary liver carcinoma and hepatitis B virus infection. CDR3 region: CTSSEGARNTEAFF. The CDR3 DNA reads as TGCACTAGCAGCGAGGGGGCTCGGAACACTGAAGCTTTCTTT.